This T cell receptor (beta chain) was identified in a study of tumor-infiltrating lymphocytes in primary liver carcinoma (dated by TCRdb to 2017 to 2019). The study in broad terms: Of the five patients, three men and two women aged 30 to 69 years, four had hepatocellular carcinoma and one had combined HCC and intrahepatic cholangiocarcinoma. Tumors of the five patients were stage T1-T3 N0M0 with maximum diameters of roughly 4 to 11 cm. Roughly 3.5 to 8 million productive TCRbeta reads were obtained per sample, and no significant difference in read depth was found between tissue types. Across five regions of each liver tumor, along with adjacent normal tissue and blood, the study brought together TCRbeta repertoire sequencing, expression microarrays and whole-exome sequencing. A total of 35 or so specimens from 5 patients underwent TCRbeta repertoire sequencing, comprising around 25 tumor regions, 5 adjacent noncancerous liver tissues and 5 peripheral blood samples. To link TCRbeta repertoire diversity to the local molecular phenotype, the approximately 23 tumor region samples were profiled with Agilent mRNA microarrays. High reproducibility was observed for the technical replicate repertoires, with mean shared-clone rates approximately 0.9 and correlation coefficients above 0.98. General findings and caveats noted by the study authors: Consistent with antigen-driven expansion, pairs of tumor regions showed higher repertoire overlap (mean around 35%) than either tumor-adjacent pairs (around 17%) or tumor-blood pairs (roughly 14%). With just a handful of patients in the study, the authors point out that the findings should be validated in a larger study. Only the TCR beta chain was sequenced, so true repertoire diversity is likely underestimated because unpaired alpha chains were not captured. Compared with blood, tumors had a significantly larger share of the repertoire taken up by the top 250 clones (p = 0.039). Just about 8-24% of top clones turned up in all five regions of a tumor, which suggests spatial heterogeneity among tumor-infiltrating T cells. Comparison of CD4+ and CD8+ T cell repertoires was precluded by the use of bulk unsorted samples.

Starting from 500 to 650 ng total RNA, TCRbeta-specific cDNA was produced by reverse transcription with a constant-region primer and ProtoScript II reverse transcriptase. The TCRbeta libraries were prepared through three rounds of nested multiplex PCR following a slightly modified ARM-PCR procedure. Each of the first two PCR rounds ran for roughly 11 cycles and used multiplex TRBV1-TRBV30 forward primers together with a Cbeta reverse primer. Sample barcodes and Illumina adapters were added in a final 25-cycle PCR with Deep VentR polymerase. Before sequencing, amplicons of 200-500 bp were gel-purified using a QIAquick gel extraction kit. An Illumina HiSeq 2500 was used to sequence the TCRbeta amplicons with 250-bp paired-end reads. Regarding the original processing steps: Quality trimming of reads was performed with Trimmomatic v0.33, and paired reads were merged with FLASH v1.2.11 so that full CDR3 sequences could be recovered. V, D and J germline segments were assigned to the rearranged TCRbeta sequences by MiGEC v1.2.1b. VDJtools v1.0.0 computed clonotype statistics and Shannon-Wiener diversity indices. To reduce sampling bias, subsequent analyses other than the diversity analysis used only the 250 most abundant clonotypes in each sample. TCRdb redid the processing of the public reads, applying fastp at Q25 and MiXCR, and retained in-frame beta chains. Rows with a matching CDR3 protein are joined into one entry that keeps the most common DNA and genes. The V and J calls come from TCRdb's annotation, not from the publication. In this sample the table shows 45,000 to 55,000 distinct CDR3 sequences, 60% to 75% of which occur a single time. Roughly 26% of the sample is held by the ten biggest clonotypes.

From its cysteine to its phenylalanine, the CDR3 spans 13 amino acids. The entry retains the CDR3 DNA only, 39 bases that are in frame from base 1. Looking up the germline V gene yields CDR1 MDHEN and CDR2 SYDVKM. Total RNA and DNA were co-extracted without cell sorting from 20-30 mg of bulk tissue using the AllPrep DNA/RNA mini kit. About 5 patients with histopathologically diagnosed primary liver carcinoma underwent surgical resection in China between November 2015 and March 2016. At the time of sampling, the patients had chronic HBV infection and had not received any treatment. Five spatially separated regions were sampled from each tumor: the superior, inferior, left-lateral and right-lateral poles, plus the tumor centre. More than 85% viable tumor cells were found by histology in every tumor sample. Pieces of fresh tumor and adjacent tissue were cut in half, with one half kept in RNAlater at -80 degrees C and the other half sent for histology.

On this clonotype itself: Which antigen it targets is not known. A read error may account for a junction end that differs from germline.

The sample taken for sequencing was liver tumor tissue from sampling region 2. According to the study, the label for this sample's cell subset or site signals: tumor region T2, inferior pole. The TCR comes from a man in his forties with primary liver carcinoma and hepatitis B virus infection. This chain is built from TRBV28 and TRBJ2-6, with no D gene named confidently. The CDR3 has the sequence CTSSGPGANVLTF. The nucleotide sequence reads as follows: TGTACCAGCAGTGGGCCTGGGGCCAACGTCCTGACTTTC.